The 9 T cell receptor beta chains given below trace back to one sample, sequenced in a study of shared clonotypes between healthy human individuals. Data came from immunoSEQ multiplex PCR; TCRdb stores just in-frame clones and leaves some out. The data hold approximately 2.4 million clones, with 90% to 97% observed a single time. Sequencing was done on a sample of naive CD4+ T cells sorted from blood. Specified subset: CD45RA+ positively selected. These receptor sequences come from a man younger than 35 in good health.

The genes are TRBV7-9 and TRBJ1-3; no clear D. The CDR3 has 14 residues. Germline-derived CDR1 and CDR2 are SEHNR and FQNEAQ (reference sequence). V was clipped by 3 bases and J by 4 bases, with 10 bases between them. CDR3 loop: CASSFPNPGNTIYF. DNA for the CDR3: TGTGCCAGCAGCTTCCCCAACCCCGGAAACACCATATATTTT.

The chain recombines TRBV25-1 with TRBJ2-7, with 11 bases that match TRBD2. Germline assignment: CDR1 MGHDK and CDR2 SYGVNS. Trimming cost V 8 bases and J 5 bases; bases outside gene matches: 11. The CDR3 extends over 15 amino acids. The chain's CDR3 is CASSGTSGGGDEQYF. In DNA form, the CDR3 reads TGTGCCAGCTCCGGGACTAGCGGTGGGGGGGACGAGCAGTACTTC.

The rearrangement links TRBV7-2 to TRBJ2-3; TRBD2 agrees at 7 bases. The V gene end was trimmed by 5 bases and the J gene end by 6 bases; junction bases not matched to a gene: 17. There are 17 residues in the CDR3. The germline gives CDR1 SGHTA, CDR2 FQGNSA. The CDR3 region has the DNA TGTGCCAGCAGCCCCGGTTCAGGGCGGGGAGGGGAGGATACGCAGTATTTT. This gives the protein CASSPGSGRGGEDTQYF.

The chain employs TRBV6-5 and TRBJ2-7; the D is unclear. Trimming pared 5 bases from V and 3 bases from J, leaving 5 bases between. The CDR3 is made up of 11 amino acids. CDR1 and CDR2 from the germline V gene are MNHEY and SVGAGI. As DNA, the CDR3 is TGTGCCAGCAGTCGACGCTACGAGCAGTACTTC. Translated, it gives CASSRRYEQYF.

V and J are TRBV13 and TRBJ2-7; D perhaps matches TRBD1 (6 bases). Germline V gives CDR1 PRHDT, CDR2 FYEKMQ (reference sequence). This CDR3 spans 14 amino acids. Trimming shortened V by 5 bases and J by 5 bases, and 16 bases separated the two germline ends. CDR3 nucleotides: TGTGCCAGCAGCCCCCAGAAACAGGGTCACGAGCAGTACTTC. This encodes CASSPQKQGHEQYF.

The chain recombines TRBV11-2 with TRBJ2-5; D not certain. Germline-derived CDR1 and CDR2 are SGHAT and FQNNGV. The CDR3 contains 15 residues. V was cut by 5 bases and J by 5 bases, with 18 bases left in between. The CDR3: CASSPTLHVRETQYF. CDR3 sequence (DNA): TGTGCCAGCAGCCCAACCCTACACGTACGGGAGACCCAGTACTTC.

Remarks on this clone: Within the sample, other DNA sequences also encode this same CDR3. The rearrangement links TRBV5-1 to TRBJ2-7; D gene unclear. The CDR3 totals 14 residues. CDR1 and CDR2 (germline): SGHRS, YFSETQ. Trimming left V 4 bases short and J 0 bases short, with 11 bases between. The CDR3 DNA reads TGCGCCAGCAGCCTGGAGCCGGTCTCCTACGAGCAGTACTTC. Protein: CASSLEPVSYEQYF.

In regard to this clone: The junction departs from germline at one end; a sequencing error may be responsible. This sequence joins TRBV30 and TRBJ2-6; D may be TRBD2 (5 bases). Germline V lookup: CDR1 GTSNPN, CDR2 SVGIG (reference sequence). The CDR3 spans 16 residues. The DNA for the CDR3 is TGTGCCTGGAGTGTAGAGGGTATCTCTAGGGCCAACGTCCTGACTTTC. Amino acid sequence: CAWSVEGISRANVLTF.

The CDR3 is CASSGLAGGRDTQYF. In DNA form, the CDR3 reads TGCGCCAGCAGTGGACTAGCGGGGGGGAGGGATACGCAGTATTTT. The V gene is TRBV10-2, the J gene TRBJ2-3, with 14 bases that match TRBD2. There are 15 residues in the CDR3. J was trimmed by 6 bases and V by 4 bases; bases with no gene match: 3. Per germline, CDR1 WSHSY and CDR2 SAAADI.